These 13 T cell receptor beta chains originate from one sample sequenced in a study of OX40 agonist ivuxolimab in advanced cancers. Produced via immunoSEQ multiplex PCR; TCRdb's table is partial and in-frame only. The data contain fewer than 100,000 clones, 80% to 90% of them singletons. The sample in question was CD4+ or CD8+ T cells sorted from blood, obtained in a trial of the OX40 agonist ivuxolimab. All receptors come from an adult with an advanced solid tumor such as melanoma, head and neck, liver or kidney cancer.

The rearrangement links TRBV12-2 to TRBJ1-1; the table's TRBD1 call for D was not verified on the DNA. TRBV12-2 is noted as a pseudogene. This CDR3 has 20 amino acids. The CDR3 nucleotides are TGTGCAAGTCGCTTAGGGGGTTCGGGGACAGGGGATTTCAGGAACACTGAAGCTTTCTTT. This sequence encodes CASRLGGSGTGDFRNTEAFF.

The V and J genes are TRBV7-2 and TRBJ1-3; possibly TRBD1 for D (5 bases). The CDR3 totals 16 residues. Germline CDR1 and CDR2: SGHTA and FQGNSA. V lost 1 base and J lost 3, with 13 bases in between. CDR3 in DNA: TGTGCCAGCAGCTTAGGGGGCAGACCCTATGGAAACACCATATATTTT. This sequence encodes CASSLGGRPYGNTIYF.

The rearrangement joins TRBV9 to TRBJ2-1, with unresolved D. This CDR3 comprises 15 residues. CDR1 is SGDLS, CDR2 YYNGEE, per germline. V was shortened by 7 bases and J by 6 bases, with 20 bases between the two germline ends. In DNA, the CDR3 is TGTGCCAGCTCTAGAAACCCCACCCCGAGCAATGAGCAGTTCTTC. It translates to CASSRNPTPSNEQFF.

This chain joins TRBV28 and TRBJ2-7; D gene unclear. The CDR3 has 12 residues. Germline V lookup: CDR1 MDHEN, CDR2 SYDVKM. The V gene lost 2 bases and the J gene lost 5 bases, with 7 bases spanning the gap. This CDR3 is CASSLLADEQYF. Written as DNA, the CDR3 is TGTGCCAGCAGTTTACTGGCAGACGAGCAGTACTTC.

The rearrangement joins TRBV27 to TRBJ1-3; maybe TRBD1 (5 bases). V was clipped by 8 bases and J by 4 bases, with 15 bases between them. Germline CDR1 is MNHEY and CDR2 is SMNVEV (reference sequence). CDR3 length: 14 residues. CDR3 DNA: TGTGCCAGCTGGAGCGGGACCACCGGAAACACCATATATTTT. Translated: CASWSGTTGNTIYF.

The rearrangement joins TRBV9 to TRBJ2-5, with 7 bases identical to TRBD1. V trimming: 0 bases; J trimming: 5 bases; junction bases outside the gene matches: 10. From germline, CDR1 is SGDLS and CDR2 YYNGEE. The CDR3 is made up of 16 amino acids. CDR3 amino acids: CASSVAGTAHWETQYF. CDR3 sequence (DNA): TGTGCCAGCAGCGTAGCCGGGACAGCCCATTGGGAGACCCAGTACTTC.

The rearrangement joins TRBV5-4 to TRBJ1-5; no clear D. The CDR3 length is 15 residues. Trimming removed 2 bases at V and 2 bases at J, with 11 bases between. The germline gives CDR1 SGHNT, CDR2 YYREEE (reference sequence). The CDR3 coding sequence is TGTGCCAGCAGCTTCGGCCCGGGAGGCAATCAGCCCCAGCATTTT. It specifies CASSFGPGGNQPQHF. The whole variable domain, remainder taken from reference TRBV5-4 and TRBJ1-5, is ETGVTQSPTHLIKTRGQQVTLRCSSQSGHNTVSWYQQALGQGPQFIFQYYREEENGRGNFPPRFSGLQFPNYSSELNVNALELDDSALYLCASSFGPGGNQPQHFGDGTRLSIL.

The chain joins TRBV7-3 to TRBJ2-3; D uncertain. Trimming removed 1 base from V and 2 bases from J, with 7 bases in between. Germline CDR1 and CDR2: SGHTA and FQGTGA. CDR3 size: 14 residues. CDR3 in DNA: TGTGCCAGCAGCTTAAGGGCACCCACAGATACGCAGTATTTT. This encodes CASSLRAPTDTQYF.

This chain connects TRBV5-5 to TRBJ1-2; a weak D match, TRBD1 (6 bases). Trimming took 0 bases from V and 3 from J, leaving 12 bases between them. Per the germline V gene, CDR1 is SGHKS and CDR2 is YYEKEE (reference sequence). This CDR3 has 15 amino acids. This CDR3 reads CASSLARGADYGYTF. CDR3 sequence (DNA): TGTGCCAGCAGCTTGGCCAGGGGCGCTGACTATGGCTACACCTTC. Full variable domain (remainder filled in from reference TRBV5-5 and TRBJ1-2): DAGVTQSPTHLIKTRGQQVTLRCSPISGHKSVSWYQQVLGQGPQFIFQYYEKEERGRGNFPDRFSARQFPNYSSELNVNALLLGDSALYLCASSLARGADYGYTFGSGTRLTVV.

The CDR3: CASSGVYSYEQYF. CDR3 DNA sequence: TGTGCCAGTAGCGGGGTCTATTCCTACGAGCAGTACTTC. The rearrangement joins TRBV25-1 to TRBJ2-7; 8 bases are shared with TRBD2. CDR1 MGHDK and CDR2 SYGVNS come from the germline V gene. CDR3 size: 13 residues. Germline trimming cut 9 bases from V and 1 base from J; bases unmatched to any gene: 5.

This chain links TRBV5-1 with TRBJ2-7; D is possibly TRBD1 (6 bases). CDR1 is SGHRS and CDR2 is YFSETQ in the germline V gene. V lost 3 bases, J lost 4 bases, and 11 bases lay in between. The CDR3 has 13 amino acids. CDR3 protein: CASSSVTGYEQYF. The DNA for the CDR3 is TGCGCCAGCAGCTCGGTGACAGGTTACGAGCAGTACTTC.

With regard to this clone: Other DNA sequences from this sample encode an identical CDR3 as well. The V gene is TRBV28, the J gene TRBJ1-5; TRBD1 matches at 12 bases. CDR1 is MDHEN, CDR2 SYDVKM, per germline. The CDR3 is 16 amino acids. V trimming: 5 bases; J trimming: 3 bases; junction bases outside the gene matches: 5. CDR3 DNA sequence: TGTGCCAGCAGTACCGGGACAGGGGGCTACAATCAGCCCCAGCATTTT. It is translated as CASSTGTGGYNQPQHF.

J is TRBJ2-3 and V is TRBV28; 9 bases map to TRBD1. Unmatched junction bases numbered 5, after V lost 5 bases and J lost 5 bases. Germline V gene sequence: CDR1 MDHEN, CDR2 SYDVKM. The CDR3 has 14 residues. CDR3 loop: CASSADRGRDTQYF. In DNA, the CDR3 is TGTGCCAGCAGTGCGGACAGGGGAAGAGATACGCAGTATTTT.